These 26 T cell receptor beta chains were sequenced from one sample in a study of cytomegalovirus exposure and HLA in healthy donors. The PCR employed 60 Vbeta primers together with 13 Jbeta primers. The repertoire was sequenced with immunoSEQ multiplex PCR; TCRdb's copy has only in-frame clones and lacks some. Seen here are around 130,000 clones, about four fifths observed once, and the top ten hold around 1.5%. The sequenced material came from PBMCs. The source is a woman between 18 and 30 years old in good health and CMV-seronegative.

The CDR3 region is CASSLVTGNTEAFF. The CDR3, as DNA: TGTGCCAGCAGCTTAGTTACAGGGAACACTGAAGCTTTCTTT. The chain recombines TRBV7-2 with TRBJ1-1; possible D gene TRBD1, 5 bases. This CDR3 region has 14 residues. CDR1 and CDR2 (germline): SGHTA, FQGNSA. The germline V and J ends were trimmed by 1 base and 1 base, with 7 bases remaining between them.

The CDR3 DNA sequence: TGTGCCAGCAGTGAAGCTGACAGTTACTTTGAAGCTTTCTTT. This gives the protein CASSEADSYFEAFF. This chain joins TRBV6-1 and TRBJ1-1, with D maybe TRBD1 (5 bases). V gave up 0 bases and J gave up 7 bases, with 12 bases separating them. Germline CDR1 reads MNHNS; CDR2 reads SASEGT. CDR3 length: 14 residues.

A note on this clone: Relative to the germline gene, one junction end is altered; a read error may explain this. The chain recombines TRBV4-3 with TRBJ2-4; D is perhaps TRBD2 (7 bases). This CDR3 has 17 amino acids. Germline V lookup: CDR1 LGHNA, CDR2 YSLEER. The CDR3 sequence is CASSQDRGAGQENSQYF. The DNA of the CDR3 is TGCGCCAGCAGCCAAGATCGGGGGGCAGGCCAGGAAAACAGTCAGTACTTC.

The J gene is TRBJ1-4, the V gene TRBV6-6, with 10 bases identical to TRBD1. Germline trimming cut 6 bases from V and 7 bases from J; bases unmatched to any gene: 8. The CDR3 sequence is 15 residues long. The germline CDR1 and CDR2 sequences are MNHNY and SVGAGI (reference sequence). The CDR3 here is CASSPRTGGPEKLFF. CDR3 bases: TGTGCCAGCAGCCCCAGGACAGGGGGACCTGAAAAACTGTTTTTT.

The V gene is TRBV11-3, the J gene TRBJ2-1, with 8 bases aligning to TRBD2. CDR3 length: 19 residues. Unmatched junction bases numbered 14, after V lost 1 base and J lost 3 bases. Germline-derived CDR1 and CDR2 are SGHNT and YENEEA. The CDR3 coding sequence is TGTGCCAGCAGCTTAGGATGGGTAGCGGGGACGGACGACTACAATGAGCAGTTCTTC. This sequence encodes CASSLGWVAGTDDYNEQFF.

Concerning this clone itself: Other DNA variants within this sample encode the same CDR3. The chain has TRBV6-5 and TRBJ1-1; the D gene is possibly TRBD1 (5 bases). Per the germline V gene, CDR1 is MNHEY and CDR2 is SVGAGI. The CDR3 loop spans 13 amino acids. Trimming removed 7 bases at V and 5 bases at J, with 14 bases between. The CDR3: CASTLSGGTEAFF. The CDR3 nucleotides read TGTGCCAGCACCCTGTCGGGGGGTACTGAAGCTTTCTTT.

The rearrangement uses TRBV7-9 and TRBJ2-7, with 8 bases aligning to TRBD2. Losses at the gene ends were 5 bases for V and 7 bases for J; bases not matched to a gene: 10. The CDR3 consists of 14 residues. Germline values: CDR1 SEHNR, CDR2 FQNEAQ (reference sequence). CDR3 sequence: CASSKLAGGEEQYF. The CDR3 bases are TGTGCCAGCAGCAAGCTGGCGGGAGGTGAGGAGCAGTACTTC.

This sequence joins TRBV6-5 and TRBJ1-2; D gene uncertain. The germline V gene has CDR1 MNHEY and CDR2 SVGAGI. This CDR3 is 15 amino acids long. V was trimmed by 3 bases and J by 8 bases, leaving 19 bases between them. The CDR3 protein is CASSYSGYVSGGYTF. CDR3 bases: TGTGCCAGCAGTTATTCAGGATACGTTTCTGGAGGCTACACCTTC.

The rearrangement links TRBV6-5 to TRBJ2-3; D call uncertain. Trimming removed 5 bases from V and 1 base from J, with 13 bases in between. From germline, CDR1 is MNHEY and CDR2 SVGAGI. The CDR3 runs to 15 residues. The CDR3 sequence: CASSRTPARTDTQYF. CDR3 coding DNA: TGTGCCAGCAGTCGAACCCCAGCGCGCACAGATACGCAGTATTTT.

This CDR3 is CASSARQHLNEKLFF. CDR3 bases: TGTGCCAGCAGTGCCCGACAGCACTTAAATGAAAAACTGTTTTTT. The chain recombines TRBV27 with TRBJ1-4, with a tentative D call TRBD1 (5 bases). The CDR3 spans 15 residues. V was clipped by 5 bases and J by 5 bases, with 15 bases between them. The V gene's germline CDR1 is MNHEY and CDR2 SMNVEV (reference sequence).

The genes are TRBV4-1 and TRBJ2-1; 11 bases line up with TRBD2. CDR1 is MGHRA, CDR2 YSYEKL, per germline. This CDR3 is 17 amino acids long. The trim removed 4 bases at V and 4 bases at J, leaving 9 bases unmatched. The CDR3 spells CASSLDGGLAGYNEQFF. Here the CDR3 DNA reads TGCGCCAGCAGCCTAGATGGTGGACTAGCGGGTTACAATGAGCAGTTCTTC.

The V call is TRBV6-6, the J call TRBJ1-5; D is perhaps TRBD1 (6 bases). The germline gives CDR1 MNHNY, CDR2 SVGAGI (reference sequence). V was clipped by 2 bases and J by 4 bases, with 9 bases between them. CDR3 length: 14 residues. This chain's CDR3 is CASSYGTGNQPQHF. CDR3 bases: TGTGCCAGCAGTTACGGAACAGGGAATCAGCCCCAGCATTTT.

This rearrangement joins TRBV5-1 to TRBJ2-7; 12 nucleotides line up with TRBD2. The germline CDR1 and CDR2 sequences are SGHRS and YFSETQ. The CDR3 extends over 16 amino acids. Germline trimming cut 5 bases from V and 5 bases from J; bases unmatched to any gene: 11. This CDR3 is CASSPTRTSGTHEQYF. The DNA of the CDR3 is TGCGCCAGCAGTCCTACCCGGACTAGCGGGACACACGAGCAGTACTTC.

The V and J genes are TRBV18 and TRBJ2-7; 11 bases are a match to TRBD1. This CDR3 has 15 amino acids. V lost 2 bases to trimming and J lost 1 base; unmatched junction nucleotides: 1. Germline loops: CDR1 KGHSH, CDR2 LQKENI. The CDR3 loop reads CASSPGTGGSYEQYF. The CDR3 region has the DNA TGTGCCAGCTCACCAGGGACAGGGGGGTCCTACGAGCAGTACTTC.

The chain uses TRBV6-5 and TRBJ1-6, with 7 bases that match TRBD1. Germline CDR1 and CDR2: MNHEY and SVGAGI. CDR3 length: 14 residues. V trimming: 6 bases; J trimming: 10 bases; junction bases outside the gene matches: 9. For the CDR3, the DNA is TGTGCCAGCAGCCCAGACAGGGCTGGATCACCCCTCCACTTT. Translation gives CASSPDRAGSPLHF.

This chain links TRBV2 with TRBJ1-4; tentatively, D is TRBD1 (5 bases). Germline CDR1 and CDR2: SNHLY and FYNNEI. V shed 4 bases and J shed 5 bases, with 11 bases lying between them. The CDR3 is 14 amino acids. CDR3 residues: CASSVRTSNEKLFF. The CDR3 DNA sequence: TGTGCCAGCAGTGTTAGGACATCAAATGAAAAACTGTTTTTT.

This chain links TRBV25-1 with TRBJ2-5; TRBD1 matches 7 bases. The CDR3 covers 18 residues. The germline V gene encodes CDR1 MGHDK and CDR2 SYGVNS. J was trimmed by 2 bases and V by 6 bases; bases with no gene match: 18. DNA of the CDR3: TGTGCCAGCAGAGACTTCTGTAGGGGGCCGAACTATCAAGAGACCCAGTACTTC. Protein: CASRDFCRGPNYQETQYF.

The chain carries TRBV6-5 and TRBJ1-6; possible D gene TRBD1, 6 bases. This CDR3 comprises 14 residues. In germline, CDR1 is MNHEY, CDR2 SVGAGI. Trimming shortened V by 5 bases and J by 8 bases, and 13 bases separated the two germline ends. DNA of the CDR3: TGTGCCAGCAGTCGACAGGTACTGGATTCACCCCTCCACTTT. Protein sequence: CASSRQVLDSPLHF.

This CDR3 reads CASSSNPGTRSNTQYF. In DNA form, the CDR3 reads TGTGCCAGTAGCTCGAACCCTGGGACTAGGTCCAATACGCAGTATTTT. This chain connects TRBV19 to TRBJ2-3; 8 nucleotides match TRBD2. The CDR3 is 16 amino acids. After removal of 6 bases from V and 7 bases from J, the junction contained 15 bases not matched to a gene. Germline-derived CDR1 and CDR2 are LNHDA and SQIVND (reference sequence).

The rearrangement links TRBV5-1 to TRBJ1-4, with 7 positions matching TRBD1. V dropped 4 bases and J dropped 12; count of bases not matched to a gene: 9. CDR1 and CDR2 from the germline V gene are SGHRS and YFSETQ. CDR3 length: 13 amino acids. DNA of the CDR3: TGCGCCAGCAGCCACACGACAGGGCTCGAACTGTTTTTT. It specifies CASSHTTGLELFF. The whole variable domain, remainder taken from reference TRBV5-1 and TRBJ1-4, is KAGVTQTPRYLIKTRGQQVTLSCSPISGHRSVSWYQQTPGQGLQFLFEYFSETQRNKGNFPGRFSGRQFSNSRSEMNVSTLELGDSALYLCASSHTTGLELFFGSGTQLSVL.

This clone is a singleton in its sample. The chain couples TRBV5-6 to TRBJ1-1; 8 bases fit TRBD1. Germline V gene lookup returns CDR1 SGHDT and CDR2 YYEEEE. V was clipped by 4 bases and J by 4 bases; unmatched bases: 9. This CDR3 is 15 amino acids long. As DNA, the CDR3 is TGTGCCAGCAGCACCGACAGGGGCATTAGCACTGAAGCTTTCTTT. Its translation: CASSTDRGISTEAFF.

Details on this clone: The junction departs from the called germline gene at one end, perhaps through a read error. The V call is TRBV6-5, the J call TRBJ2-4; a possible D gene is TRBD2 (6 bases). The CDR3 spans 16 residues. Germline assignment: CDR1 MNHEY and CDR2 SVGAGI. Here the CDR3 DNA reads TGTGCCAGCAGTTGGAAGGGACTGTTAGCCAAAAACAGTCAGTACTTC. Protein sequence: CASSWKGLLAKNSQYF.

The chain joins TRBV4-1 to TRBJ2-1; TRBD2 matches 11 bases. CDR1 and CDR2 from the germline V gene are MGHRA and YSYEKL. CDR3 length: 17 amino acids. The J segment lost 10 bases and the V segment lost 0 bases, leaving 11 bases of the junction unmatched. The CDR3 DNA follows: TGCGCCAGCAGCCAAGATTGGGTAGCGGGAGGGCCTAGGGAGCAGTTCTTC. Amino acid sequence: CASSQDWVAGGPREQFF.

This clone was observed a single time. The chain uses TRBV6-1 and TRBJ2-1, with 13 positions matching TRBD2. The length of the CDR3 is 13 residues. Germline V gives CDR1 MNHNS, CDR2 SASEGT. J lost 13 bases, V lost 4 bases, and 4 bases had no gene match. The CDR3 coding sequence is TGTGCCAGCAGTGTCACTAGCGGGAGGGGCCAGTTCTTC. Its translation: CASSVTSGRGQFF.

This rearrangement joins TRBV5-1 to TRBJ2-1; a weak D match, TRBD2 (6 bases). The V gene lost 3 bases and the J gene lost 7 bases, with 17 bases spanning the gap. CDR1 and CDR2 from the germline V gene are SGHRS and YFSETQ. The CDR3 spans 15 residues. CDR3 nucleotide sequence: TGCGCCAGCAGCTGGGGGTCGGGACTCCCTAATGAGCAGTTCTTC. Protein sequence: CASSWGSGLPNEQFF.

The V call is TRBV9, the J call TRBJ1-3; the D is unclear. Germline V CDR1 and CDR2: SGDLS, YYNGEE. Trimming cost V 3 bases and J 2 bases, with 15 bases left between them. There are 16 residues in the CDR3. The DNA of the CDR3 is TGTGCCAGCAGCGGGAACCCTATGGGAGCTGGAAACACCATATATTTT. Protein product: CASSGNPMGAGNTIYF.